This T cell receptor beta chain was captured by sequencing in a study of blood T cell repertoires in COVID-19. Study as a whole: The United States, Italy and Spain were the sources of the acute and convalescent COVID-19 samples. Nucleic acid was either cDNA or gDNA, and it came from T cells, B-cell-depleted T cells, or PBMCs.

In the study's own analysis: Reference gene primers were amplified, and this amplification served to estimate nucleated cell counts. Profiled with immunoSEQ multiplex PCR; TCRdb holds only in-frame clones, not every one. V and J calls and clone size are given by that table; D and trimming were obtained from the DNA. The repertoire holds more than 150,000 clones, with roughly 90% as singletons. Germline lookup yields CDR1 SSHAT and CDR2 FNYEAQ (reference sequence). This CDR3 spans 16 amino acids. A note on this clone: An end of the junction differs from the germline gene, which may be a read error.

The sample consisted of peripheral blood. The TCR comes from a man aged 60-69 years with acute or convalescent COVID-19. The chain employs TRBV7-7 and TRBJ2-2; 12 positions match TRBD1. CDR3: CASSMGTGGLTGELFF. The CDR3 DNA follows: TGTGCTAGCAGCATGGGGACAGGGGGCCTCACCGGGGAGCTGTTTTTT. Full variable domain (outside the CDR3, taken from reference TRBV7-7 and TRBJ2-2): GAGVSQSPRYKVTKRGQDVTLRCDPISSHATLYWYQQALGQGPEFLTYFNYEAQPDKSGLPSDRFSAERPEGSISTLTIQRTEQRDSAMYRCASSMGTGGLTGELFFGEGSRLTVL.